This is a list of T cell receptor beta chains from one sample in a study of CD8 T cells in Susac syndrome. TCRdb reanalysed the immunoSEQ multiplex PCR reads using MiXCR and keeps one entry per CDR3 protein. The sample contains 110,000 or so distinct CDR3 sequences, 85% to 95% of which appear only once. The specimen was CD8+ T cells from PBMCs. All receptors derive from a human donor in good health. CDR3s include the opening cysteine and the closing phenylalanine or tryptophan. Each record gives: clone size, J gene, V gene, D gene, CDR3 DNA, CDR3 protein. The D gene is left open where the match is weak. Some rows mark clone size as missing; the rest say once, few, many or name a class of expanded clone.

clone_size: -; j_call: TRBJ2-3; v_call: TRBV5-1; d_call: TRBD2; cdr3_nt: TGCGCCAGCAGCTTGACGGGGCGGGGGGCCGGAGATACGCAGTATTTT; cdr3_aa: CASSLTGRGAGDTQYF
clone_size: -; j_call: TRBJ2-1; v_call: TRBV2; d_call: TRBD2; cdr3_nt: TGTGCCAGCAGTGAAGTAGCGGGGGGCTACAATGAGCAGTTCTTC; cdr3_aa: CASSEVAGGYNEQFF
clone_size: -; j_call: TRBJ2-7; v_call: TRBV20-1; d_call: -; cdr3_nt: TGCAGCTCCTCCGGCGCGAGCTCCTACGAGCAGTACTTC; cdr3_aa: CSSSGASSYEQYF
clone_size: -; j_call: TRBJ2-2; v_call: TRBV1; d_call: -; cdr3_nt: TGCACCAGCAGCCAAAAGACTAGCGGAGGAGGAGCCGGGGAGCTGTTTTTT; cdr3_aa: CTSSQKTSGGGAGELFF
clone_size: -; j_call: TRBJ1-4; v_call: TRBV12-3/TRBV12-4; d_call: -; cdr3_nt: TGTGCCAGCCTGGCGCGGGGGTCGGATGAAAAACTGTTTTTT; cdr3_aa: CASLARGSDEKLFF
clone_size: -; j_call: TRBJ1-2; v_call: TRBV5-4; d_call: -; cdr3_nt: TGTGCCAGCAGCCCAGGCATTACAGGCTACACCTTC; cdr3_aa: CASSPGITGYTF
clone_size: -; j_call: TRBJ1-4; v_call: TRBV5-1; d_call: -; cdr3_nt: TGCGCCAGCAGCGTGGATTCTGGAAGGTGGGAAAAGCTGTTTTTT; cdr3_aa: CASSVDSGRWEKLFF
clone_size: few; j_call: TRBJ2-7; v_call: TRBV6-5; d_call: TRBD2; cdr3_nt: TGTGCCAGCAGTTACATGCCTAGCGGGGGCGTCTCCTACGAGCAGTACTTC; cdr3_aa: CASSYMPSGGVSYEQYF
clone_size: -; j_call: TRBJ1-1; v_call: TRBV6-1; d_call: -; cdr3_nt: TGTGCCAGCAGTGATACGGCAGAAGCTTTCTTT; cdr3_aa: CASSDTAEAFF
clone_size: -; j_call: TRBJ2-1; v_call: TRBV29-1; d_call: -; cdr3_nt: TGCAGCGTTGATTGGAGCTCCTACAATGAGCAGTTCTTC; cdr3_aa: CSVDWSSYNEQFF
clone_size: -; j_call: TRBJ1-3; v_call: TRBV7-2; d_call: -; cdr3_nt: TGTGCCAGCAGCTTAGTCGGTAGTGGAAACACCATATATTTT; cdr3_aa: CASSLVGSGNTIYF
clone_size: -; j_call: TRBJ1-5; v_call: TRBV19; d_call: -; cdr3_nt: TGTGCCAGTAGTATCGACCCAGCCTGGGTCGGGAGCAATCAGCCCCAGCATTTT; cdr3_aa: CASSIDPAWVGSNQPQHF
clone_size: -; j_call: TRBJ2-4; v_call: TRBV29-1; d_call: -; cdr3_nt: TGCAGCGCCAAGGGACGGGGAAACATTCAGTACTTC; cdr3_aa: CSAKGRGNIQYF
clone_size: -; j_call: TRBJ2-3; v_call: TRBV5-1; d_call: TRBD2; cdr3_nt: TGCGCCAGCAGCTTGGGACTCCTAGCGGAGGACACAGATACGCAGTATTTT; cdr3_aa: CASSLGLLAEDTDTQYF
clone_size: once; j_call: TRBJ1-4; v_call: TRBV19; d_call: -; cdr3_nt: TGTGCCAGTAGTATTAGTTCTTCAACTAATGAAAAACTGTTTTTT; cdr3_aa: CASSISSSTNEKLFF
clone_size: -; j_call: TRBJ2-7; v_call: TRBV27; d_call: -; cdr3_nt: TGTGCCAGCAGTTTAGCCCCCGTAGGCCCCGAGCAGTACTTC; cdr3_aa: CASSLAPVGPEQYF
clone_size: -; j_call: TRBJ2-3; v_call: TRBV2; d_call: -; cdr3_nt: TGTGCTTCGTTAGCGGCCCGCGGGGATACGCAGTATTTT; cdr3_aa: CASLAARGDTQYF
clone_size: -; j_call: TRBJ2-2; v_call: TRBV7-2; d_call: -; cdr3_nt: TGTGCCAGCAGCTTGACTCCCGGGGAGCTGTTTTTT; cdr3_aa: CASSLTPGELFF
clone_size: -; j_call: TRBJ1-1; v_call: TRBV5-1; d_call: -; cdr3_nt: TGCGCCAGCAGCCAACTGGGACACACAAACACTGAAGCTTTCTTT; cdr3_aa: CASSQLGHTNTEAFF
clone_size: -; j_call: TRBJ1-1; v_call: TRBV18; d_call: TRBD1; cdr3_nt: TGTGCCACTCGACAGGGGATGGGGACCACTGAAGCTTTCTTT; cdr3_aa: CATRQGMGTTEAFF
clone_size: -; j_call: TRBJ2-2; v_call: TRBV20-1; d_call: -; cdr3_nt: TGCAGTGCTAGAGATCACTCGGGAGTCGAGGGGGGGAAGACCGGGGAGCTGTTTTTT; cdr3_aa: CSARDHSGVEGGKTGELFF
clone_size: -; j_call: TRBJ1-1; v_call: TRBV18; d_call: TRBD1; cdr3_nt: TGTGCCAGCTCGCCCGGGACAGGGGGCACTGAAGCTTTCTTT; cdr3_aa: CASSPGTGGTEAFF
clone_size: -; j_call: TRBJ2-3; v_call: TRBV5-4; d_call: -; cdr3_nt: TGTGCCAGCAGAATAGATTTAGATACGCAGTATTTT; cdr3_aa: CASRIDLDTQYF